The source of this T cell receptor (beta chain) is a study of cytomegalovirus exposure and HLA in healthy donors. The PCR made use of 60 Vbeta and 13 Jbeta primers. Some clones are missing from TCRdb's copy, which holds only in-frame ones; the method was immunoSEQ multiplex PCR. Here the sample spans a few hundred thousand clones, 80% to 90% being singletons. V dropped 2 bases and J dropped 4 bases, with 7 bases sitting between them. CDR3 length: 13 residues. Germline-derived CDR1 and CDR2 are SGHRS and YFSETQ. V gene TRBV5-1 combines with J gene TRBJ1-3; D perhaps matches TRBD1 (5 bases). This TCR was sampled from a woman under 30 in good health and CMV-seronegative. Input material: PBMCs. The CDR3 here is CASSFQGGNTIYF. The CDR3 nucleotides are TGCGCCAGCAGCTTCCAGGGCGGAAACACCATATATTTT.